This TCR beta chain was obtained from a study of shared clonotypes between healthy human individuals. Study-wide findings and caveats: For naive CD4 cells, 4% to 5% of clonotypes were shared across a few donors. Tissues were not sampled, only blood, and their repertoires likely differ.

Regarding this clone: Its antigen is undetermined.

Germline V CDR1 and CDR2: KGHSH, LQKENI. The CDR3 runs 14 residues. Trimming took 5 bases from V and 1 from J; bases not matched to a gene: 5. Authors' analysis steps: ImmunoSEQ yielded junction-only sequences lacking quality scores, so filtering differed. TCRdb keeps only in-frame clones here, not all; method: immunoSEQ multiplex PCR. The DNA was the basis for D and trimming; V, J and clone size are from that table. The data hold 2 million to 2.5 million clones, with approximately 93% observed a single time. Splitting the CD4+ cells yielded a CD45RA+ naive subset and a CD45RA-negative memory subset. V gene TRBV18 combines with J gene TRBJ2-7, with 7 bases matching TRBD1. The sample was naive CD4+ T cells from PBMCs. Subset specified: CD45RA+ positively selected. The source is a man aged 18 to 30 in good health. Some clones in this sample may be carry-over from other donors' samples. The CDR3 bases are TGTGCCAGCTCATCGGACAGGAGGTCCTACGAGCAGTACTTC. Its translation: CASSSDRRSYEQYF.